These 10 T cell receptor beta chains share one sample of origin, sequenced in a study of intratumoral heterogeneity in liver cancer. Libraries were prepared by immunoSEQ multiplex PCR; TCRdb keeps only in-frame clonotypes and omits some of them. The data show about 20,000 clones, just under 75% seen once. The sample here was tumor-adjacent normal tissue, taken before any cancer treatment. The receptors come from a woman between 65 and 79 years old with hepatocellular carcinoma.

This chain links TRBV5-4 with TRBJ1-1; TRBD1 matches 12 bases. Germline trimming cut 0 bases from V and 5 bases from J; bases unmatched to any gene: 11. CDR3 length: 18 amino acids. CDR1 and CDR2 (germline): SGHNT, YYREEE (reference sequence). The CDR3 bases are TGTGCCAGCAGCTTGGACGTTGGGACAGGGGGCCTGGAGACTGAAGCTTTCTTT. Its translation is CASSLDVGTGGLETEAFF.

The chain joins TRBV20-1 to TRBJ2-7; D call uncertain. The germline V and J ends were trimmed by 6 bases and 1 base, with 4 bases remaining between them. The CDR3 totals 10 residues. Germline V gene lookup returns CDR1 DFQATT and CDR2 SNEGSKA (reference sequence). CDR3 nucleotide sequence: TGCAGTGCCGGATCCTACGAGCAGTACTTC. It yields the protein CSAGSYEQYF.

The rearrangement links TRBV4-1 to TRBJ2-7, with TRBD2 matching 9 bases. The CDR3 is made up of 16 amino acids. In germline, CDR1 is MGHRA, CDR2 YSYEKL. With 0 bases clipped from V and 4 bases from J, the junction kept 7 bases outside the gene matches. The CDR3 coding sequence is TGCGCCAGCAGCCAAGATTTGTCTAGCGGGAAATACGAGCAGTACTTC. Translation: CASSQDLSSGKYEQYF.

V gene TRBV6-5 combines with J gene TRBJ2-2, with D perhaps being TRBD1 or TRBD2 (5 bases each). The germline gives CDR1 MNHEY, CDR2 SVGAGI. This CDR3 spans 15 amino acids. Trimming stripped 5 bases from V and 9 bases from J, with 19 bases between. DNA of the CDR3: TGTGCCAGCAGTCCCTCGGGGCTAGGTGGGCGGGAGCTGTTTTTT. Encoded protein: CASSPSGLGGRELFF.

This chain uses TRBV9 with TRBJ2-5; TRBD2 is a possible D gene (6 bases). In germline, CDR1 is SGDLS, CDR2 YYNGEE. This CDR3 spans 16 amino acids. Trimming stripped 2 bases from V and 0 bases from J, with 14 bases between. The CDR3 DNA reads as TGTGCCAGCAGCGTCCTCAGCGGGCATTACCAAGAGACCCAGTACTTC. Translating it yields CASSVLSGHYQETQYF.

The V gene is TRBV12-3 or TRBV12-4, the J gene TRBJ1-2; D not resolved. Trimming pared 5 bases from V and 3 bases from J, leaving 7 bases between. This CDR3 contains 12 residues. CDR3 nucleotides: TGTGCCAGCAGTATCCGAGACTATGGCTACACCTTC. Its translation is CASSIRDYGYTF.

The J gene is TRBJ1-6, the V gene TRBV19; unclear D gene. Germline values: CDR1 LNHDA, CDR2 SQIVND (reference sequence). The CDR3 sequence is 13 residues long. Trimming left V 5 bases short and J 10 bases short, with 12 bases between. CDR3 region: CASSQGIGSPLHF. DNA for the CDR3: TGTGCCAGTAGTCAAGGCATCGGATCACCCCTCCACTTT.

The chain links TRBV6-5 to TRBJ1-5, with a possible D match to TRBD1 (5 bases). The CDR3 has 16 residues. V lost 2 bases and J 5 bases, leaving 16 bases between the germline ends. Looked up from germline, CDR1 is MNHEY and CDR2 is SVGAGI. This CDR3 reads CASSYADQGGDQPQHF. The DNA of the CDR3 is TGTGCCAGCAGTTACGCCGACCAGGGTGGGGATCAGCCCCAGCATTTT.

This clone has more than one count but fewer than ten. V and J are TRBV7-9 and TRBJ2-1; 9 bases are shared with TRBD2. Trimming cost V 8 bases and J 7 bases; bases outside gene matches: 3. CDR3 size: 12 residues. Germline V gene sequence: CDR1 SEHNR, CDR2 FQNEAQ (reference sequence). For the CDR3, the DNA is TGTGCCAGCGGCACTAGCGGGAATGAGCAGTTCTTC. Its protein is CASGTSGNEQFF.

This clone has just a few counts. The chain joins TRBV14 to TRBJ1-6; D not resolved. The CDR3 sequence is 16 residues long. V lost 0 bases and J lost 6, with 12 bases in between. Germline CDR1 SGHDN, CDR2 FVKESK. This CDR3 is CASSQDLGPTNSPLHF. The CDR3 region has the DNA TGTGCCAGCAGCCAAGATCTTGGACCGACTAATTCACCCCTCCACTTT.